Listed below are T cell receptor beta chains from one sample, sequenced in a study of Ad26.COV2.S vaccination and SARS-CoV-2 variants. TCRdb's copy holds only in-frame clones and misses some; the assay was immunoSEQ multiplex PCR. The profile shows 380,000 or so clones, around four fifths of them singletons. This specimen was peripheral blood, taken in a trial of Ad26.COV2.S vaccine versus placebo. The receptors shown here come from a person between 18 and 60 years old who received the Ad26.COV2.S COVID-19 vaccine or a placebo. The CDR3 runs from the conserved cysteine through the conserved F or W. A D gene is named only where the DNA matches it firmly. Expanded clones get a size class; other rows say once, few or many, or leave the size out.

TRBV19,TRBJ1-5,17,NA,NA,CASSILLGGYSNQPQHF,TGTGCCAGTAGTATTTTACTCGGAGGCTATAGCAATCAGCCCCAGCATTTT
TRBV4-1,TRBJ1-4,18,NA,NA,CASSQGKLRRVANEKLFF,TGCGCCAGCAGCCAAGGAAAATTGCGCCGGGTCGCTAATGAAAAACTGTTTTTT
TRBV19,TRBJ1-5,15,NA,NA,CASSTHMAPGQPQHF,TGTGCCAGTAGTACCCACATGGCCCCGGGTCAGCCCCAGCATTTT
TRBV9,TRBJ2-3,15,NA,NA,CASSWTGLSTDTQYF,TGTGCCAGCAGCTGGACTGGTTTAAGCACAGATACGCAGTATTTT
TRBV25-1,TRBJ2-2,16,NA,NA,CASSEYGGRPTGELFF,TGTGCCAGCAGTGAATACGGCGGACGGCCAACCGGGGAGCTGTTTTTT
TRBV19,TRBJ1-2,15,TRBD1,NA,CASSPRTGEVYGYTF,TGTGCCAGTAGTCCTAGGACAGGGGAAGTCTATGGCTACACCTTC
TRBV6-5,TRBJ1-1,12,TRBD1,NA,CSTGTGDDEAFF,TGTTCCACCGGGACAGGGGACGATGAAGCTTTCTTT
TRBV6-2/TRBV6-3,TRBJ1-2,14,TRBD1,NA,CASSQSDRGDGYTF,TGTGCCAGCAGTCAATCCGACAGGGGTGACGGCTACACCTTC
TRBV7-2,TRBJ1-5,12,NA,NA,CASSNPNQPQHF,TGTGCCAGCAGCAATCCAAATCAGCCCCAGCATTTT
TRBV5-6,TRBJ1-2,14,NA,NA,CASSPRGGEVRYTF,TGTGCCAGCAGCCCGCGGGGGGGCGAAGTCCGCTACACCTTC
TRBV7-9,TRBJ2-5,16,TRBD2,NA,CASSPKGLADQETQYF,TGTGCCAGCAGCCCAAAGGGACTAGCGGACCAAGAGACCCAGTACTTC
TRBV5-4,TRBJ2-1,13,TRBD1,once,CASSLGPGQGEFF,TGTGCCAGCAGCCTAGGCCCCGGACAGGGGGAGTTCTTC
TRBV24-1,TRBJ2-5,15,TRBD1,NA,CATSASGTGGETQYF,TGTGCCACCAGTGCTTCCGGGACAGGGGGAGAGACCCAGTACTTC
TRBV4-1,TRBJ1-6,14,TRBD1,few,CASSPDRVYSPLHF,TGCGCCAGCAGCCCTGACAGGGTATATTCACCCCTCCACTTT
TRBV18,TRBJ2-1,15,NA,NA,CASSPGTFGDNEQFF,TGTGCCAGCTCACCCGGGACTTTCGGGGACAATGAGCAGTTCTTC
TRBV7-9,TRBJ2-7,14,TRBD1,NA,CASSLGRGSYEQYF,TGTGCCAGCAGCCTGGGCAGGGGGTCGTACGAGCAGTACTTC
TRBV2,TRBJ1-4,15,NA,NA,CASSGQTDFNEKLFF,TGTGCCAGCAGTGGGCAGACAGACTTTAATGAAAAACTGTTTTTT
TRBV7-9,TRBJ1-6,18,NA,once,CASSLAPVGSSYNSPLHF,TGTGCCAGCAGCTTAGCGCCGGTCGGGAGCTCCTATAATTCACCCCTCCACTTT
TRBV27,TRBJ1-2,14,NA,NA,CASSRNRPNYGYTF,TGTGCCAGCAGTCGGAACAGACCTAACTATGGCTACACCTTC
TRBV30,TRBJ1-1,17,NA,NA,CAWSVPWQGTSNTEAFF,TGTGCCTGGAGTGTACCATGGCAGGGGACCTCAAACACTGAAGCTTTCTTT
TRBV21-1,TRBJ2-7,16,NA,NA,CASSKERRPMWGEQYF,TGTGCCAGCAGCAAAGAGAGACGGCCGATGTGGGGTGAGCAGTACTTC
TRBV4-1,TRBJ1-1,14,NA,few,CASSQVTGNTEAFF,TGCGCCAGCAGCCAAGTGACGGGGAACACTGAAGCTTTCTTT
TRBV2,TRBJ2-7,13,NA,once,CASLEFGASEQYF,TGTGCCAGCCTGGAATTCGGGGCTAGCGAGCAGTACTTC
TRBV4-2,TRBJ2-2,15,TRBD1,NA,CASSPPGTGTGELFF,TGTGCCAGCAGCCCTCCCGGGACAGGCACCGGGGAGCTGTTTTTT
TRBV6-5,TRBJ2-7,10,TRBD2,NA,CVSGTYEQYF,TGTGTGAGCGGGACCTACGAGCAGTACTTC
TRBV4-2,TRBJ1-2,17,NA,once,CASSETPFFHGNYGYTF,TGTGCCAGCAGCGAAACACCCTTCTTTCACGGAAACTATGGCTACACCTTC
TRBV7-2,TRBJ2-5,16,NA,NA,CASSLGIGRIQETQYF,TGTGCCAGCAGCCTAGGAATTGGACGCATCCAAGAGACCCAGTACTTC
TRBV24-1,TRBJ2-1,19,TRBD2,NA,CATSDSGTSGRASYNEQFF,TGTGCCACCAGTGATTCCGGGACTAGCGGGAGGGCCTCCTACAATGAGCAGTTCTTC
TRBV6-2/TRBV6-3,TRBJ1-2,14,TRBD1,NA,CASSLDRVIYGYTF,TGTGCCAGCAGTCTCGACAGGGTAATCTATGGCTACACCTTC
TRBV24-1,TRBJ2-3,16,TRBD1,NA,CATSDRQGATTDTQYF,TGTGCCACCAGTGACCGACAGGGGGCAACCACAGATACGCAGTATTTT
TRBV24-1,TRBJ1-6,15,TRBD1,NA,CATSPGTGYNSPLHF,TGTGCCACCAGCCCCGGGACAGGGTATAATTCACCCCTCCACTTT
TRBV5-4,TRBJ2-3,16,NA,NA,CASSELGLGLPDTQYF,TGTGCCAGCAGCGAATTGGGGCTAGGGTTGCCAGATACGCAGTATTTT
TRBV4-1,TRBJ2-7,15,NA,NA,CASSQEPGGAYEQYF,TGCGCCAGCAGCCAAGAGCCGGGGGGCGCCTACGAGCAGTACTTC
TRBV6-5,TRBJ1-2,12,NA,NA,CASSPGYYGYTF,TGTGCCAGCAGCCCCGGCTACTATGGCTACACCTTC
TRBV19,TRBJ2-2,15,TRBD2,NA,CASTPSGLADGELFF,TGTGCCAGTACCCCCTCGGGACTAGCGGACGGGGAGCTGTTTTTT
TRBV27,TRBJ1-2,14,NA,once,CASSPGDRARGYTF,TGTGCCAGCAGTCCAGGGGACCGGGCGCGTGGCTACACCTTC
TRBV30,TRBJ1-4,14,NA,many,CARGSPVTREKLFF,TGTGCTCGGGGGAGTCCCGTGACTCGGGAAAAACTGTTTTTT
TRBV5-1,TRBJ1-1,13,NA,once,CASSWGRNTEAFF,TGCGCCAGCAGCTGGGGTCGGAACACTGAAGCTTTCTTT
TRBV4-3,TRBJ1-2,14,NA,NA,CASSQERRVYGYTF,TGCGCCAGCAGCCAAGAAAGGAGGGTATATGGCTACACCTTC
TRBV3-1/TRBV3-2,TRBJ1-5,16,NA,NA,CASSQDFGRRNQPQHF,TGTGCCAGCAGCCAAGATTTCGGGCGCCGCAATCAGCCCCAGCATTTT
TRBV7-2,TRBJ1-1,13,NA,NA,CATKQGPNTEAFF,TGTGCCACCAAACAGGGCCCGAACACTGAAGCTTTCTTT
TRBV7-2,TRBJ2-2,16,NA,NA,CASSLGPRRSSGELFF,TGTGCCAGCAGCTTAGGTCCTAGGCGTTCTAGCGGGGAGCTGTTTTTT
TRBV4-3,TRBJ2-5,15,NA,NA,CASSQERREQETQYF,TGCGCCAGCAGCCAAGAACGCAGGGAACAAGAGACCCAGTACTTC
TRBV9,TRBJ1-6,14,NA,NA,CASSRTRNNSPLHF,TGTGCCAGCAGCAGGACCAGAAATAATTCACCCCTCCACTTT
TRBV11-2,TRBJ2-7,16,TRBD2,NA,CASSAGLAGAPYEQYF,TGTGCCAGCAGCGCTGGACTAGCGGGAGCTCCCTACGAGCAGTACTTC
TRBV19,TRBJ1-4,14,NA,NA,CASREGGSNEKLFF,TGTGCCAGTAGGGAAGGGGGTTCTAATGAAAAACTGTTTTTT
TRBV30,TRBJ2-3,14,TRBD2,NA,CAWSLGEGRDTQYF,TGTGCCTGGAGTTTGGGGGAGGGCAGGGATACGCAGTATTTT
TRBV23-1,TRBJ2-7,13,NA,NA,CASTAGAGHEQYF,TGCGCCAGCACTGCCGGGGCGGGCCACGAGCAGTACTTC
TRBV2,TRBJ2-1,13,NA,NA,CASAPSGYNEQFF,TGTGCCAGCGCCCCGAGTGGCTACAATGAGCAGTTCTTC
TRBV27,TRBJ2-7,14,TRBD1,NA,CASSLFRGIDEQYF,TGTGCCAGCAGTTTATTCAGGGGGATCGACGAGCAGTACTTC
TRBV7-9,TRBJ1-4,16,NA,NA,CASSNTVRAPNEKLFF,TGTGCCAGCAGCAATACAGTCCGCGCCCCTAATGAAAAACTGTTTTTT
TRBV6-5,TRBJ1-4,12,NA,NA,CASRTTNEKLFF,TGTGCCAGCCGGACGACTAATGAAAAACTGTTTTTT
TRBV6-5,TRBJ1-1,12,NA,few,CASRIGNTEAFF,TGTGCCAGCAGAATCGGGAACACTGAAGCTTTCTTT
TRBV7-9,TRBJ2-2,17,NA,once,CASTPGISRANTGELFF,TGTGCCAGCACCCCGGGGATTTCCAGAGCGAACACCGGGGAGCTGTTTTTT
TRBV30,TRBJ1-4,15,NA,NA,CAWIRGQSMPEKLFF,TGTGCCTGGATCCGTGGCCAATCCATGCCCGAAAAACTGTTTTTT
TRBV5-8,TRBJ2-2,15,TRBD1,once,CASSPRGQNTGELFF,TGTGCCAGCAGCCCTAGGGGGCAGAACACCGGGGAGCTGTTTTTT
TRBV5-1,TRBJ2-1,14,NA,many,CASSTVGATNEQFF,TGCGCCAGCAGCACGGTCGGGGCAACCAATGAGCAGTTCTTC